What follows describes a single T cell receptor (beta chain). This sample is drawn from a study of radiation and T cells in renal cell carcinoma. Germline V gene lookup returns CDR1 ENHRY and CDR2 SYGVKD. The CDR3 has 15 amino acids. After removal of 4 bases from V and 6 bases from J, the junction contained 10 bases not matched to a gene. Time point in this sample: blood 2 weeks post-SBRT. Specified treatment: 15 Gy SBRT to primary tumor, nephrectomy 4 weeks later. Repertoires were generated with immunoSEQ multiplex PCR, while TCRdb's copy carries only in-frame clones and drops some. The sample lists 45,000 to 55,000 clones, 80% occurring once.

This chain links TRBV10-3 with TRBJ2-7; 9 nucleotides align to TRBD1. Sequenced here: blood, sampled from a patient whose treatment included radiotherapy and nephrectomy. This receptor was identified in a woman between 70 and 85 years old with renal cell carcinoma. CDR3 in amino acids: CAISGPGTGTREQYF. The DNA of the CDR3 is TGTGCCATCAGTGGGCCCGGGACAGGGACCCGCGAGCAGTACTTC.